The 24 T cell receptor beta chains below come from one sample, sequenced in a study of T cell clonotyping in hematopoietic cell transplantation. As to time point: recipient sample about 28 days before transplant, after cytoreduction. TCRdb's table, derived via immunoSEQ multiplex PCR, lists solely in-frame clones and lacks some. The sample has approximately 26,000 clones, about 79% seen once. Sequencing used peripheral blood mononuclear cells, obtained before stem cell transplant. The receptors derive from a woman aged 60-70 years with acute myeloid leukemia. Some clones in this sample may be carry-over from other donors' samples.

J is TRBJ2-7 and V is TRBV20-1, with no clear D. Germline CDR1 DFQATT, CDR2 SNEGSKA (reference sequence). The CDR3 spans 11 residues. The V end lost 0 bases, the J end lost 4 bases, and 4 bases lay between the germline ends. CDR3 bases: TGCAGTGCTAGAGATTCTTACGAGCAGTACTTC. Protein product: CSARDSYEQYF.

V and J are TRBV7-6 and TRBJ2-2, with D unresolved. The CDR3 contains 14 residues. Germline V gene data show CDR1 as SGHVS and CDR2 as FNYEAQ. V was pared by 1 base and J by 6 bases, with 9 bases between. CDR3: CASSLGPRAGELFF. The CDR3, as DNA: TGTGCCAGCAGCTTAGGACCACGGGCCGGGGAGCTGTTTTTT.

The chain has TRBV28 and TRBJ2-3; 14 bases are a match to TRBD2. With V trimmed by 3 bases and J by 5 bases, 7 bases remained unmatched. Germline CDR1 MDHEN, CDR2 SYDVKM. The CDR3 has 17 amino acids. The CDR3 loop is CASSFEHGTSGRDTQYF. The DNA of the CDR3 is TGTGCCAGCAGTTTCGAACATGGGACTAGCGGGAGAGATACGCAGTATTTT.

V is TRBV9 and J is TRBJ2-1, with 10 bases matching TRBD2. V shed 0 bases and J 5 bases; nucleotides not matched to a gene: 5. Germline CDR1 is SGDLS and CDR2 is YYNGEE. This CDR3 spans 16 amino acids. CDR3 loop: CASSVGGSGRNNEQFF. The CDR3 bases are TGTGCCAGCAGCGTAGGTGGTAGCGGGAGGAACAATGAGCAGTTCTTC.

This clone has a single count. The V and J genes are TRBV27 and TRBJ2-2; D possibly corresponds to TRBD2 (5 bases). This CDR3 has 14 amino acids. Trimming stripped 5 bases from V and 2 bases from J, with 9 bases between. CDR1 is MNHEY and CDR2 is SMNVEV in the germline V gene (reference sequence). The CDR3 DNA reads TGTGCCAGCAGTCACGGGGTTAACACCGGGGAGCTGTTTTTT. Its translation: CASSHGVNTGELFF.

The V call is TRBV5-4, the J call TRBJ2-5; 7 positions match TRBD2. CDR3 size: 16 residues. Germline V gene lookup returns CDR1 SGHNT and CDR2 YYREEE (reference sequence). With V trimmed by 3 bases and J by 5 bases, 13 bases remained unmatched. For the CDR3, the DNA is TGTGCCAGCAGCTCACCCCTAGCGGAGAGAGGGGAGACCCAGTACTTC. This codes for CASSSPLAERGETQYF.

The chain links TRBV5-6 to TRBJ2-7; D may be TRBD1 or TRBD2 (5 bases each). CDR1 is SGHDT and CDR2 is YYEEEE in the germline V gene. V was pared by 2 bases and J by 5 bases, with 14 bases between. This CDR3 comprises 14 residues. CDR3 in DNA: TGTGCCAGCAGCTTAACAGGCCTCGGGAACGAGCAGTACTTC. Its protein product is CASSLTGLGNEQYF.

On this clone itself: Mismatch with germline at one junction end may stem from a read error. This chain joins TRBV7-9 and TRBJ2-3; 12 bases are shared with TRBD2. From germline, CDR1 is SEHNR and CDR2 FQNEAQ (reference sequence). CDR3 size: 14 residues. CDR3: CASSQTVGGLAGHF. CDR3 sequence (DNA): TGTGCCAGCAGTCAGACGGTGGGGGGACTAGCGGGCCATTTT.

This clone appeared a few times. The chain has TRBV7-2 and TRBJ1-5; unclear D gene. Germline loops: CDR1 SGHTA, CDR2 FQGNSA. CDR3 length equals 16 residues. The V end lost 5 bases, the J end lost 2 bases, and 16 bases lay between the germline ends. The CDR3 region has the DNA TGTGCCAGCAGCACTTGGGGTCCCGGCGGCAATCAGCCCCAGCATTTT. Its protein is CASSTWGPGGNQPQHF.

The CDR3 region is CASSIGSVSYNEQFF. The CDR3 DNA follows: TGTGCCAGTAGTATAGGCAGCGTCTCCTACAATGAGCAGTTCTTC. The genes are TRBV19 and TRBJ2-1; D not resolved. CDR1 is LNHDA and CDR2 is SQIVND in the germline V gene (reference sequence). This CDR3 comprises 15 residues. Trimming left V 1 base short and J 0 bases short, with 7 bases between.

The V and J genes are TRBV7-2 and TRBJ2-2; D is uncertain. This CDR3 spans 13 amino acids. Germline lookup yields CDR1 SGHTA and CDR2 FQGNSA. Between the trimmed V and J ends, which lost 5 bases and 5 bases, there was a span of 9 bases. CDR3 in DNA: TGTGCCAGCAGCGCTTCTTTTACCGGGGAGCTGTTTTTT. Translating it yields CASSASFTGELFF.

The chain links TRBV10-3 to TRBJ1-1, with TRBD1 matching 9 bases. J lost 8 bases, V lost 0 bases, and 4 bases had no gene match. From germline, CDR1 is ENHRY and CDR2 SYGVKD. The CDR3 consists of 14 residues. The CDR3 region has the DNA TGTGCCATCAGTGAGTCGCGGGACAGGGAGGAAGCTTTCTTT. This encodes CAISESRDREEAFF.

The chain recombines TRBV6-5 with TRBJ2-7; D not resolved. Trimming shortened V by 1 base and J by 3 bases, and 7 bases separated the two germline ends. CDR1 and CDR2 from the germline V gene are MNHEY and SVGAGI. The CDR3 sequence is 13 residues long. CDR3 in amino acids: CASSYYGSYEQYF. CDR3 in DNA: TGTGCCAGCAGTTACTACGGAAGCTACGAGCAGTACTTC.

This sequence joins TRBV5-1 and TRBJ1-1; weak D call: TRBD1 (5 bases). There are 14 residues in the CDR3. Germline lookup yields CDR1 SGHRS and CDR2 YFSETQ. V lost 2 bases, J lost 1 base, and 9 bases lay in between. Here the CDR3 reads CASSFGAPNTEAFF. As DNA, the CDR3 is TGCGCCAGCAGCTTTGGGGCTCCGAACACTGAAGCTTTCTTT.

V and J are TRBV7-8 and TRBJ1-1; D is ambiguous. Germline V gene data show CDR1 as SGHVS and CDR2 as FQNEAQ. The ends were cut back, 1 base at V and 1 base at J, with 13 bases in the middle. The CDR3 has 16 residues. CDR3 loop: CASSLVGVLPNTEAFF. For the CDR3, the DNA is TGTGCCAGCAGCTTAGTAGGCGTCTTACCGAACACTGAAGCTTTCTTT.

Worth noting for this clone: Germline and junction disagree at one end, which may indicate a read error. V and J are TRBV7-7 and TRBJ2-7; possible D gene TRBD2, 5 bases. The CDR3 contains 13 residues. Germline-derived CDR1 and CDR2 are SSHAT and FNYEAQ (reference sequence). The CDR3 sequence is CASSLARTAEQYF. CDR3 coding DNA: TGTGCTAGCAGCTTAGCGCGGACGGCCGAGCAGTACTTC.

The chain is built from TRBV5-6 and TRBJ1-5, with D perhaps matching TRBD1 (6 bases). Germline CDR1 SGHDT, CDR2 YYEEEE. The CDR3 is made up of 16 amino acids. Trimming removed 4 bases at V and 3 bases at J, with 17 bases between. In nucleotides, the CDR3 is TGTGCCAGCAGCCTACAAGGGGGGGGTTCCAATCAGCCCCAGCATTTT. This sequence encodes CASSLQGGGSNQPQHF.

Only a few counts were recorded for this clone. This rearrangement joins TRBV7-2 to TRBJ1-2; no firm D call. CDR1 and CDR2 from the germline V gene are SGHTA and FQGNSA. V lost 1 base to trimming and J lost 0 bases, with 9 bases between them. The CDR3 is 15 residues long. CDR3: CASSLGKGPNYGYTF. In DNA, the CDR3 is TGTGCCAGCAGCTTAGGGAAGGGCCCTAACTATGGCTACACCTTC.

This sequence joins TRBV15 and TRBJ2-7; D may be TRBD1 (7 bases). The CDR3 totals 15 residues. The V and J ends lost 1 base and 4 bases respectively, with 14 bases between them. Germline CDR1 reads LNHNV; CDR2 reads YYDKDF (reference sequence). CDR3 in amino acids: CATSRGGDSNYEQYF. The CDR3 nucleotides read TGTGCCACCAGCAGAGGGGGGGACAGCAATTACGAGCAGTACTTC.

The CDR3 region is CASRLPVSYEQYF. DNA for the CDR3: TGTGCCAGCAGGCTACCAGTGTCATACGAGCAGTACTTC. The genes are TRBV28 and TRBJ2-7, with D unclear. V lost 6 bases, J lost 4 bases, and 13 bases lay in between. The germline CDR1 and CDR2 sequences are MDHEN and SYDVKM. CDR3 length equals 13 residues.

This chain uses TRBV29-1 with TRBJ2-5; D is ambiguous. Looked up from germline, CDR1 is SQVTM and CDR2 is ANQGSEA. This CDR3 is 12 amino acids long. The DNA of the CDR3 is TGCTCATTTCGGGCCTCCCAAGAGACCCAGTACTTC. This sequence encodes CSFRASQETQYF.

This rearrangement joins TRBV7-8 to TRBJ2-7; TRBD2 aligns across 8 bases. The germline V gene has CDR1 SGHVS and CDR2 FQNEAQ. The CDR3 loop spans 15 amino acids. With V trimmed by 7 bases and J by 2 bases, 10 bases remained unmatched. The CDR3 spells CASIRLAGGPYEQYF. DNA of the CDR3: TGTGCCAGCATCCGACTGGCGGGAGGTCCCTACGAGCAGTACTTC.

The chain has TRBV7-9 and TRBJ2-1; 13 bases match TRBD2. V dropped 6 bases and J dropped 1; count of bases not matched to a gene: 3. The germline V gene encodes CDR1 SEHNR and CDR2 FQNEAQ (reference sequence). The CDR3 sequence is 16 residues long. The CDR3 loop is CASSTTSGGSYNEQFF. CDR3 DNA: TGTGCCAGCAGTACGACTAGCGGGGGGTCCTACAATGAGCAGTTCTTC.

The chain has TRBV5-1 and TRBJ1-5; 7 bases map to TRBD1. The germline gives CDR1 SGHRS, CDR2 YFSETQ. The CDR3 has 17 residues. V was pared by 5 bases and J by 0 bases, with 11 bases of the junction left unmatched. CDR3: CASSPGGGSYSNQPQHF. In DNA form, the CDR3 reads TGCGCCAGCAGTCCAGGGGGGGGGAGCTATAGCAATCAGCCCCAGCATTTT.